The TCR beta chain described here comes from a study of T-cell reconstitution after alpha-beta-depleted transplantation in children. The CDR3 is 17 residues long. J gave up 0 bases and V 5 bases, and 11 bases lay outside the gene matches. CDR1 MDHEN and CDR2 SYDVKM come from the germline V gene. The TCRbeta library incorporated unique molecular identifiers. TCRdb used MiXCR to reprocess the PCR reads, holding one entry per CDR3 protein. Altogether about 340,000 distinct CDR3 sequences are present, about 17% being singletons, with the ten largest covering roughly 40%. This clonotype was detected many times.

This sequence was found in a male patient under 10 years old who had a stem cell transplant for acute lymphoblastic leukemia, so the T cells may come from the graft donor. The sample here was PBMCs, mostly from graft donor cells, taken 360 days after TCRalphabeta/CD19-depleted stem cell transplant. J is TRBJ2-7 and V is TRBV28, with TRBD1 matching 9 bases. The CDR3 loop is CASSIHPGTGTSYEQYF. For the CDR3, the DNA is TGTGCCAGCAGTATCCACCCCGGGACAGGGACCTCCTACGAGCAGTACTTC.